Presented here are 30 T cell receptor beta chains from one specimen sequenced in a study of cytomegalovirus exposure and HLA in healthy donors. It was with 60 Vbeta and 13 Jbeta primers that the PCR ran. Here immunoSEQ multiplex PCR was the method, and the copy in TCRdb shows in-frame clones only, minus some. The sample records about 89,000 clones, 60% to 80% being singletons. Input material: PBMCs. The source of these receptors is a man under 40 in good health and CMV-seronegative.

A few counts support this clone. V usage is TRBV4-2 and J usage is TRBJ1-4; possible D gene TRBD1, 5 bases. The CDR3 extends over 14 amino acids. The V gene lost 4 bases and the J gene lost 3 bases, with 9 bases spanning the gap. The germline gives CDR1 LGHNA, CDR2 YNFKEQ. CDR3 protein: CASSPRQSNEKLFF. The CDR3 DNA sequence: TGTGCCAGCAGCCCGAGACAGTCTAATGAAAAACTGTTTTTT.

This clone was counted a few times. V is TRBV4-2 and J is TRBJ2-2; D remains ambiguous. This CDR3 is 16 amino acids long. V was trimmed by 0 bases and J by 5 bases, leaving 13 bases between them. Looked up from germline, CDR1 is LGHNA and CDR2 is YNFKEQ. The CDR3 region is CASSQDRVTRTGELFF. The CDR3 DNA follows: TGTGCCAGCAGCCAAGATCGGGTGACCCGAACCGGGGAGCTGTTTTTT.

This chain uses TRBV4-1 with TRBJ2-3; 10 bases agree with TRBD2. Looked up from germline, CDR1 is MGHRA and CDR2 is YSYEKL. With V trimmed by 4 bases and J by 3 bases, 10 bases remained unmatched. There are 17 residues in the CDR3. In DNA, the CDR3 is TGCGCCAGCAGCCCGCTAGCGGGAGTTGGACAGACAGATACGCAGTATTTT. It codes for CASSPLAGVGQTDTQYF.

CDR3: CASSMTGASHEQYF. CDR3 sequence (DNA): TGTGCCAGCAGTATGACAGGGGCTTCCCACGAGCAGTACTTC. The chain employs TRBV7-2 and TRBJ2-7; 8 bases align to TRBD1. This CDR3 is built from 14 residues. CDR1 is SGHTA, CDR2 FQGNSA, per germline. Unmatched junction bases numbered 9, after V lost 6 bases and J lost 5 bases. Full variable domain (rest looked up from reference TRBV7-2 and TRBJ2-7): GAGVSQSPSNKVTEKGKDVELRCDPISGHTALYWYRQSLGQGLEFLIYFQGNSAPDKSGLPSDRFSAERTGGSVSTLTIQRTQQEDSAVYLCASSMTGASHEQYFGPGTRLTVT.

CDR3 amino acids: CASSQDPRGGTGELFF. CDR3 nucleotide sequence: TGCGCCAGCAGCCAAGATCCCCGGGGGGGCACCGGGGAGCTGTTTTTT. The chain carries TRBV4-3 and TRBJ2-2; 8 nucleotides match TRBD2. CDR1 and CDR2 from the germline V gene are LGHNA and YSLEER. This CDR3 has 16 residues. Trimming cost V 0 bases and J 4 bases; bases outside gene matches: 4.

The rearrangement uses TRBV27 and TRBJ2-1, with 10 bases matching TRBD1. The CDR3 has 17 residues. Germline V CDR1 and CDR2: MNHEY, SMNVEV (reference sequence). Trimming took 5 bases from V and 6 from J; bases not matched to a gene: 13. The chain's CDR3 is CASSPNPGTGASNEQFF. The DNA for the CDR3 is TGTGCCAGCAGTCCGAACCCCGGGACAGGGGCGTCCAATGAGCAGTTCTTC.

The CDR3 loop reads CAISESGAEGTEAFF. CDR3 coding DNA: TGTGCCATCAGTGAGTCCGGGGCGGAGGGCACTGAAGCTTTCTTT. The chain joins TRBV10-3 to TRBJ1-1; D is perhaps TRBD1 (5 bases). This CDR3 is built from 15 residues. Trimming took off 0 bases at V and 4 bases at J, with 12 bases between the two ends. Germline values: CDR1 ENHRY, CDR2 SYGVKD.

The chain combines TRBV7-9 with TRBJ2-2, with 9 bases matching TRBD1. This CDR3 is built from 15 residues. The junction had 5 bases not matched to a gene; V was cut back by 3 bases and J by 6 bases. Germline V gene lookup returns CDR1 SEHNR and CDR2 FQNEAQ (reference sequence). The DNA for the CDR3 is TGTGCCAGCAGCTTCGGACAGGGGAGGGCCGGGGAGCTGTTTTTT. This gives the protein CASSFGQGRAGELFF.

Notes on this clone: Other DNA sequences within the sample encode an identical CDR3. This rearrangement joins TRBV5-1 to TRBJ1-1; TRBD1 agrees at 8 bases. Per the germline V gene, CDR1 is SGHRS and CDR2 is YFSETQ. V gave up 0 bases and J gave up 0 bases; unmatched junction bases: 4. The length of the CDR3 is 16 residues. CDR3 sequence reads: CASSLGRDRMNTEAFF. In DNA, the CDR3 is TGCGCCAGCAGCTTGGGCCGGGACAGGATGAACACTGAAGCTTTCTTT.

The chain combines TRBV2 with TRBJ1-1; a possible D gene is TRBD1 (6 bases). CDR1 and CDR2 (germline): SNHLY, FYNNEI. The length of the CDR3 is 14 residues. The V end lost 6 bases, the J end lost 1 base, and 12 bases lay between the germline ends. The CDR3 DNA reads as TGTGCCAGCAGATGGGACACCCAGAACACTGAAGCTTTCTTT. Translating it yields CASRWDTQNTEAFF.

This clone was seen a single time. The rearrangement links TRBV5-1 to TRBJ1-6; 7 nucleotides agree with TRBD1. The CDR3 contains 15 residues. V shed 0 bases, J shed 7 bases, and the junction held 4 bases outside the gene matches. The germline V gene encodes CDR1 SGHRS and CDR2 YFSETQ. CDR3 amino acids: CASSLVGTDNSPLHF. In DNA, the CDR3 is TGCGCCAGCAGCTTGGTAGGGACAGACAATTCACCCCTCCACTTT.

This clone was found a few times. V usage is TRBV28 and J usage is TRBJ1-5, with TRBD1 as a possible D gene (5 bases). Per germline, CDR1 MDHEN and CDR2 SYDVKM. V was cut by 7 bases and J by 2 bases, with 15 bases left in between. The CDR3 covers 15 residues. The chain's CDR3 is CASKGQGTGNQPQHF. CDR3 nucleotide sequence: TGTGCCAGCAAAGGGCAGGGTACCGGCAATCAGCCCCAGCATTTT.

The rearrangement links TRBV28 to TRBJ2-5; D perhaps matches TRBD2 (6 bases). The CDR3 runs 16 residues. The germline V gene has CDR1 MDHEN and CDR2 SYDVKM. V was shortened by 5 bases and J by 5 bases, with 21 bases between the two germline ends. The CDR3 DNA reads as TGTGCCAGCAGTGGTAGCGGAACAACAAAAGGGGAGACCCAGTACTTC. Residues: CASSGSGTTKGETQYF.

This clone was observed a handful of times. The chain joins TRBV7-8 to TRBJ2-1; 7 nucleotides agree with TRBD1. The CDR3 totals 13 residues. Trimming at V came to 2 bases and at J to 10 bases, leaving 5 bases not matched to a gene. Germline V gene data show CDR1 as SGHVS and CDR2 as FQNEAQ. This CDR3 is CASSLRQGEEQFF. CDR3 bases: TGTGCCAGCAGCTTAAGACAGGGAGAAGAGCAGTTCTTC. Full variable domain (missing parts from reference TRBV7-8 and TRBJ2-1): GAGVSQSPRYKVAKRGQDVALRCDPISGHVSLFWYQQALGQGPEFLTYFQNEAQLDKSGLPSDRFFAERPEGSVSTLKIQRTQQEDSAVYLCASSLRQGEEQFFGPGTRLTVL.

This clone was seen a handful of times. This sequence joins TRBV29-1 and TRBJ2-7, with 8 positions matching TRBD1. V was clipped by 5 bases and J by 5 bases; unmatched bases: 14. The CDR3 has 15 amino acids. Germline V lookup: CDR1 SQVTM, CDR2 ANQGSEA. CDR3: CSVRKTGERGNEQYF. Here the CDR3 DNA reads TGCAGCGTTCGAAAGACAGGGGAGCGCGGCAACGAGCAGTACTTC.

This chain's CDR3 is CASRETGTSSYEQYF. The CDR3 bases are TGTGCCAGCAGAGAGACCGGGACAAGCTCCTACGAGCAGTACTTC. V is TRBV6-5 and J is TRBJ2-7; possible D gene TRBD1, 6 bases. The germline CDR1 and CDR2 sequences are MNHEY and SVGAGI. The CDR3 length is 15 residues. With 6 bases removed from V and 0 bases from J, the gap between germline ends came to 15 bases.

The CDR3 sequence is CASRFGGTDEKLFF. CDR3 coding DNA: TGCGCCAGCCGATTTGGAGGGACAGATGAAAAACTGTTTTTT. The rearrangement links TRBV5-1 to TRBJ1-4, with 7 bases matching TRBD1. The CDR3 covers 14 residues. The junction had 9 bases not matched to a gene; V was cut back by 7 bases and J by 6 bases. The germline V gene has CDR1 SGHRS and CDR2 YFSETQ.

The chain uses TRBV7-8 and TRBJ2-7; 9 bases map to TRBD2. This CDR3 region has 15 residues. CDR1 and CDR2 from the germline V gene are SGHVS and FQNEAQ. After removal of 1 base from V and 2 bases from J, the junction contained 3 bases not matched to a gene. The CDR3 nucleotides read TGTGCCAGCAGCTTAGTTAGCGGGAGCCCCTACGAGCAGTACTTC. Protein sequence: CASSLVSGSPYEQYF.

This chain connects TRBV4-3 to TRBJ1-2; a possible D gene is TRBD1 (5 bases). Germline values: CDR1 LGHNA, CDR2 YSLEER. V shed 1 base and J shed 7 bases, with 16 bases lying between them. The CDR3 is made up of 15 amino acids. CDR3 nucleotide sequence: TGCGCCAGCAGCCAAGTGGACACAGCTCGTGGTGGCTACACCTTC. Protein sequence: CASSQVDTARGGYTF.

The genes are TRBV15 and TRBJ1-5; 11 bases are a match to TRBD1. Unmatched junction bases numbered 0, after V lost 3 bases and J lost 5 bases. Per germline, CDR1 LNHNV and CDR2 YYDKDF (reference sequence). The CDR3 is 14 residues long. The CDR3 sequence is CATSRDRGHQPQHF. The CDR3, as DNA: TGTGCCACCAGCAGGGACAGGGGGCATCAGCCCCAGCATTTT.

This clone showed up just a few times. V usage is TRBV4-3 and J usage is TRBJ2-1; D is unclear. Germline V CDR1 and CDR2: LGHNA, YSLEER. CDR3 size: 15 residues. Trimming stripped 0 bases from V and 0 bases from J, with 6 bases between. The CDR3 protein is CASSQEVSSYNEQFF. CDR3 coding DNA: TGCGCCAGCAGCCAAGAGGTCAGCTCCTACAATGAGCAGTTCTTC.

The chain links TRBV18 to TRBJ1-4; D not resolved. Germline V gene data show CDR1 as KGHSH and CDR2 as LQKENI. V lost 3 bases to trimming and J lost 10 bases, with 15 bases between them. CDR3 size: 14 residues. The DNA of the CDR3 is TGTGCCAGCTCACCCTCAAAAGACGGAGGAAAACTGTTTTTT. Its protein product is CASSPSKDGGKLFF.

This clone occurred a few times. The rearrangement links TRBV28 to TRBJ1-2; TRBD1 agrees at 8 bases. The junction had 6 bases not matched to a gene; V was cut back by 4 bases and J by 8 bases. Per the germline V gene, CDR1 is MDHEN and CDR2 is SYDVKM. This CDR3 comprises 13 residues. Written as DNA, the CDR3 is TGTGCCAGCAGTTGGACAGGGAAGCGGGGCTACACCTTC. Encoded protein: CASSWTGKRGYTF.

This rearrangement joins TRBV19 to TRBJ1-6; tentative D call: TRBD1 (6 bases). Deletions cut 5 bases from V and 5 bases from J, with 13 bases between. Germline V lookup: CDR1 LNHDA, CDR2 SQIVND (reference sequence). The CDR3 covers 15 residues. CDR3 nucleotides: TGTGCCAGTAGTGCCCGGGACACAGATAATTCACCCCTCCACTTT. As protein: CASSARDTDNSPLHF.

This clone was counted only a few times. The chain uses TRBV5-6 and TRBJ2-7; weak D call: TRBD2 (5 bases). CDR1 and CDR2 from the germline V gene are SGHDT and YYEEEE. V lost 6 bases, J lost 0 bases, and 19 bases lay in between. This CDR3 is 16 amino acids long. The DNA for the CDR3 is TGTGCCAGCACCCCGGGGAAGGGAACTAACTCCTACGAGCAGTACTTC. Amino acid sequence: CASTPGKGTNSYEQYF.

Here the CDR3 DNA reads TGTGCCATCAGTGGTACGGGACACCAGAACACTGAAGCTTTCTTT. Residues: CAISGTGHQNTEAFF. The chain links TRBV10-3 to TRBJ1-1; D is possibly TRBD1 (6 bases). The CDR3 sequence is 15 residues long. Germline V CDR1 and CDR2: ENHRY, SYGVKD. V was shortened by 4 bases and J by 1 base, with 13 bases between the two germline ends.

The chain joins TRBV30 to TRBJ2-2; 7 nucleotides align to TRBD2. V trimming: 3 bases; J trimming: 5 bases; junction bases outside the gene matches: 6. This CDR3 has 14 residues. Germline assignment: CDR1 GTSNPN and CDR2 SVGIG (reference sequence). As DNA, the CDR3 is TGTGCCTGGAGCTGGCGGGGGTTTACCGGGGAGCTGTTTTTT. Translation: CAWSWRGFTGELFF.

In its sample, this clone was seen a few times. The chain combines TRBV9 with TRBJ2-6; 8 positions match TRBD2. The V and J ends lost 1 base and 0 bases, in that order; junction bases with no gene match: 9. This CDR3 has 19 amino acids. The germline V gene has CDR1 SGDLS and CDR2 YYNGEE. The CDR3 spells CASSVRPLAGGSGANVLTF. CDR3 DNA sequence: TGTGCCAGCAGCGTACGTCCTCTGGCGGGAGGCTCTGGGGCCAACGTCCTGACTTTC.

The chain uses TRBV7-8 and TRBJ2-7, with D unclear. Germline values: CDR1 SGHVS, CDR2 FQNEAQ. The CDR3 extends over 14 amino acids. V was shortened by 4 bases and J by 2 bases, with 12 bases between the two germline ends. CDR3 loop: CASSSGTGAYEQYF. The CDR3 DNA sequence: TGTGCCAGCAGCTCCGGAACTGGAGCCTACGAGCAGTACTTC.

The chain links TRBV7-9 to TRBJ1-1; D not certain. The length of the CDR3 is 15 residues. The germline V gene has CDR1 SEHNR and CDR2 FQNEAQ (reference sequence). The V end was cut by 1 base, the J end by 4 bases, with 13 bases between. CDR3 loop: CASSLEFLGVTEAFF. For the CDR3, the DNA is TGTGCCAGCAGCTTAGAGTTTCTGGGAGTCACTGAAGCTTTCTTT.